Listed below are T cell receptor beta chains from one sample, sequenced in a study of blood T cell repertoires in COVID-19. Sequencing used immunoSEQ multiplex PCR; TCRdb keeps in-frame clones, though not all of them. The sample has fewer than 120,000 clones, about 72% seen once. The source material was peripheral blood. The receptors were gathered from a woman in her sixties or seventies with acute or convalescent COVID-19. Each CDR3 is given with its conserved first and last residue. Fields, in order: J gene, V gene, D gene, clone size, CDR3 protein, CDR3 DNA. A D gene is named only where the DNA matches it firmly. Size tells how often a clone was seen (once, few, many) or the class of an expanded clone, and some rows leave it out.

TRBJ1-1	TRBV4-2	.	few	CASSQEAFGKTEAFF	TGTGCCAGCAGCCAAGAGGCATTTGGTAAGACTGAAGCTTTCTTT
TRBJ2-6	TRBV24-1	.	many	CATSDFGSGANVLTF	TGTGCCACCAGTGATTTCGGCTCTGGGGCCAACGTCCTGACTTTC
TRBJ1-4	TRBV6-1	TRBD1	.	CASSEAFRGRSTNEKLFF	TGTGCCAGCAGTGAAGCATTCAGGGGGCGTTCGACTAATGAAAAACTGTTTTTT
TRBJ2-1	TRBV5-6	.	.	CASSWGHEQFF	TGTGCCAGCAGCTGGGGCCATGAGCAGTTCTTC
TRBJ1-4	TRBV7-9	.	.	CASSLAMYEKLFF	TGTGCCAGCAGCCTCGCTATGTATGAAAAACTGTTTTTT
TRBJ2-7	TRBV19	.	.	CASSLGDRRSRGVSYEQYF	TGTGCCAGTAGCCTGGGGGACAGGCGCAGCCGGGGGGTCTCCTACGAGCAGTACTTC
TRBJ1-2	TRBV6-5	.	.	CASSYAGDGYTF	TGTGCCAGCAGTTACGCAGGGGATGGCTACACCTTC
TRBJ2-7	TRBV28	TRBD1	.	CASLLRTGGAEQYF	TGTGCCAGTCTCCTTAGGACAGGGGGGGCCGAGCAGTACTTC
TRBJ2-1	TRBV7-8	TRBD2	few	CASSLGAGGHNEQFF	TGTGCCAGCAGCTTAGGGGCGGGGGGGCATAATGAGCAGTTCTTC
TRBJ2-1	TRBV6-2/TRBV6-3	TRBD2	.	CASSYSLGLAGAKSFDNEQFF	TGTGCCAGCAGTTACTCGCTGGGTCTAGCGGGGGCCAAATCCTTCGACAATGAGCAGTTCTTC
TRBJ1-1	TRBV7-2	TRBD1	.	CASSFRQGGTEAFF	TGTGCCAGCAGCTTCAGACAGGGCGGGACTGAAGCTTTCTTT
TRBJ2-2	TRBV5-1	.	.	CASSLVPGSNTGELFF	TGCGCCAGCAGCTTGGTGCCAGGCAGCAACACCGGGGAGCTGTTTTTT
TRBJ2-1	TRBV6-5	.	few	CASSYVAGRLNEQFF	TGTGCCAGCAGTTACGTGGCAGGGCGTTTGAATGAGCAGTTCTTC
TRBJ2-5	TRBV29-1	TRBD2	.	CSVDARTSGQETQYF	TGCAGCGTTGACGCGAGGACTAGCGGGCAAGAGACCCAGTACTTC
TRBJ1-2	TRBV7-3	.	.	CASSLGTDYGYTF	TGTGCCAGCAGCTTAGGCACCGACTATGGCTACACCTTC
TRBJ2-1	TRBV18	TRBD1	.	CASSPTGAAVNEQFF	TGTGCCAGCTCACCTACAGGGGCGGCGGTCAATGAGCAGTTCTTC